This entry lists 31 T cell receptor beta chains sequenced from one sample in a study of T cell responses to AZD1222 COVID-19 vaccine. Assay used: immunoSEQ multiplex PCR; TCRdb lists only in-frame clones, some missing. The sample shows some 150,000 clones, about 92% of them seen only once. Sequences were derived from peripheral blood, sampled on day 0 of AZD1222 vaccination. The receptors originated from an adult in good health.

The chain combines TRBV13 with TRBJ2-5, with 9 bases matching TRBD2. This CDR3 has 19 residues. V gave up 5 bases and J gave up 2 bases; unmatched junction bases: 18. The germline V gene has CDR1 PRHDT and CDR2 FYEKMQ (reference sequence). Here the CDR3 DNA reads TGTGCCAGCAGCCCAAACCCTTTCGCGGGGCTAGCGGGGCAAGAGACCCAGTACTTC. Its protein product is CASSPNPFAGLAGQETQYF. The full variable domain, its missing parts supplied by reference TRBV13 and TRBJ2-5, is AAGVIQSPRHLIKEKRETATLKCYPIPRHDTVYWYQQGPGQDPQFLISFYEKMQSDKGSIPDRFSAQQFSDYHSELNMSSLELGDSALYFCASSPNPFAGLAGQETQYFGPGTRLLVL.

This clone was seen only once. The chain combines TRBV28 with TRBJ1-1; 12 positions agree with TRBD1. Germline V gives CDR1 MDHEN, CDR2 SYDVKM. The CDR3 length is 15 residues. V shed 5 bases, J shed 6 bases, and the junction held 7 bases outside the gene matches. The CDR3 here is CASSPQGQGAAEAFF. CDR3 DNA: TGTGCCAGCAGTCCCCAGGGACAGGGGGCGGCTGAAGCTTTCTTT.

The CDR3 spells CASSISSGGTINEQFF. CDR3 nucleotide sequence: TGTGCCAGTAGTATATCATCCGGGGGCACTATTAATGAGCAGTTCTTC. V usage is TRBV19 and J usage is TRBJ2-1, with D possibly being TRBD1 or TRBD2 (6 bases each). The CDR3 spans 16 residues. The V gene's germline CDR1 is LNHDA and CDR2 SQIVND (reference sequence). Trimming took 2 bases from V and 7 from J, leaving 18 bases between them.

The chain is built from TRBV2 and TRBJ1-1, with 8 bases aligning to TRBD1. V lost 11 bases to trimming and J lost 4 bases; unmatched junction nucleotides: 9. The CDR3 is made up of 13 amino acids. CDR1 SNHLY and CDR2 FYNNEI come from the germline V gene. CDR3 DNA: TGTGCCCGGGACCGGACAGGGCCCACTGAAGCTTTCTTT. As protein: CARDRTGPTEAFF. Full variable domain (rest looked up from reference TRBV2 and TRBJ1-1): EPEVTQTPSHQVTQMGQEVILRCVPISNHLYFYWYRQILGQKVEFLVSFYNNEISEKSEIFDDQFSVERPDGSNFTLKIRSTKLEDSAMYFCARDRTGPTEAFFGQGTRLTVV.

The chain couples TRBV12-3 or TRBV12-4 to TRBJ1-1; maybe TRBD1 (5 bases). This CDR3 has 13 amino acids. Trimming pared 3 bases from V and 7 bases from J, leaving 12 bases between. The CDR3 region is CASSLGVPGEAFF. In DNA form, the CDR3 reads TGTGCCAGCAGTTTGGGGGTCCCGGGTGAAGCTTTCTTT.

V usage is TRBV6-5 and J usage is TRBJ1-1; no definite D call. Trimming removed 5 bases at V and 1 base at J, with 8 bases between. From germline, CDR1 is MNHEY and CDR2 SVGAGI. This CDR3 is built from 13 residues. Here the CDR3 reads CASSPRGNTEAFF. Written as DNA, the CDR3 is TGTGCCAGCAGTCCCCGGGGGAACACTGAAGCTTTCTTT.

V usage is TRBV19 and J usage is TRBJ2-1, with TRBD2 identical over 16 bases. V dropped 3 bases and J dropped 8; count of bases not matched to a gene: 13. The CDR3 is made up of 19 amino acids. The germline V gene encodes CDR1 LNHDA and CDR2 SQIVND (reference sequence). The CDR3 loop reads CASSMGLAGGRRWVDEQFF. As DNA, the CDR3 is TGTGCCAGTAGTATGGGACTAGCGGGGGGGCGGCGATGGGTAGATGAGCAGTTCTTC.

This chain connects TRBV11-2 to TRBJ2-7; 7 bases map to TRBD2. The V gene's germline CDR1 is SGHAT and CDR2 FQNNGV. V lost 3 bases, J lost 2 bases, and 1 base stayed unmatched. The CDR3 contains 13 residues. The CDR3 protein is CASSFSGTYEQYF. In nucleotides, the CDR3 is TGTGCCAGCAGCTTCAGCGGGACCTACGAGCAGTACTTC.

This chain connects TRBV5-4 to TRBJ2-7, with a tentative D call TRBD2 (7 bases). V lost 0 bases, J lost 0 bases, and 10 bases lay in between. Germline CDR1 is SGHNT and CDR2 is YYREEE (reference sequence). The CDR3 covers 15 residues. As DNA, the CDR3 is TGTGCCAGCAGCTTGGGAGGGGGGGCCTCCTACGAGCAGTACTTC. Translation gives CASSLGGGASYEQYF.

The chain carries TRBV6-5 and TRBJ2-3, with unresolved D. Between the trimmed V and J ends, which lost 6 bases and 4 bases, there was a span of 8 bases. CDR3 length: 12 amino acids. Germline CDR1 reads MNHEY; CDR2 reads SVGAGI. The CDR3 reads CASRVLSDTQYF. In DNA, the CDR3 is TGTGCCAGCAGGGTGCTATCAGATACGCAGTATTTT.

The V and J genes are TRBV25-1 and TRBJ1-3; no definite D call. The CDR3 totals 16 residues. Looked up from germline, CDR1 is MGHDK and CDR2 is SYGVNS. Trimming pared 6 bases from V and 7 bases from J, leaving 22 bases between. CDR3 sequence reads: CASRESSNSAGNTIYF. DNA for the CDR3: TGTGCCAGCAGAGAAAGTTCCAATTCGGCCGGGAACACCATATATTTT.

In its sample, this clone was seen once. The chain combines TRBV4-1 with TRBJ2-2; D might be TRBD1 or TRBD2, each matching 5 bases. The CDR3 is made up of 16 amino acids. The germline V and J ends were trimmed by 1 base and 8 bases, with 17 bases remaining between them. Germline values: CDR1 MGHRA, CDR2 YSYEKL. CDR3 sequence: CASSQGERGPGGELFF. The CDR3, as DNA: TGCGCCAGCAGCCAAGGGGAGAGAGGGCCAGGGGGGGAGCTGTTTTTT.

The gene calls are TRBV7-9 and TRBJ2-7; D remains ambiguous. The germline V and J ends were trimmed by 5 bases and 9 bases, with 17 bases remaining between them. Germline V gives CDR1 SEHNR, CDR2 FQNEAQ (reference sequence). CDR3 length: 13 residues. The CDR3 region has the DNA TGTGCCAGCAGCCTATCCCGAGCCTCCGGGCAGTACTTC. It encodes CASSLSRASGQYF. The whole variable domain, remainder taken from reference TRBV7-9 and TRBJ2-7, is DTGVSQNPRHKITKRGQNVTFRCDPISEHNRLYWYRQTLGQGPEFLTYFQNEAQLEKSRLLSDRFSAERPKGSFSTLEIQRTEQGDSAMYLCASSLSRASGQYFGPGTRLTVT.

The chain employs TRBV5-1 and TRBJ1-4; D possibly corresponds to TRBD1 (6 bases). The germline gives CDR1 SGHRS, CDR2 YFSETQ. This CDR3 has 15 amino acids. V was shortened by 2 bases and J by 2 bases, with 10 bases between the two germline ends. This chain's CDR3 is CASSFTGKTNEKLFF. The CDR3, as DNA: TGCGCCAGCAGCTTCACAGGGAAGACTAATGAAAAACTGTTTTTT.

This clone was seen a single time. This chain links TRBV19 with TRBJ1-5, with D unresolved. This CDR3 has 14 residues. Germline values: CDR1 LNHDA, CDR2 SQIVND (reference sequence). Trimming cost V 2 bases and J 7 bases, with 12 bases left between them. CDR3 loop: CASSITASWQPQHF. The CDR3 DNA sequence: TGTGCCAGTAGTATAACGGCGTCGTGGCAGCCCCAGCATTTT.

This chain uses TRBV3-1 (or the pseudogene TRBV3-2) with TRBJ1-2; D gene ambiguous. This CDR3 is 14 amino acids long. Germline V gives CDR1 LGHDT, CDR2 YNNKEL (reference sequence). V was shortened by 3 bases and J by 8 bases, with 16 bases between the two germline ends. CDR3 nucleotide sequence: TGTGCCAGCAGCCAGCGGGGAAGGGAGCGCGGCTACACCTTC. Its protein product is CASSQRGRERGYTF.

The chain carries TRBV25-1 and TRBJ1-5; D gene unclear. The germline CDR1 and CDR2 sequences are MGHDK and SYGVNS. Deletions cut 10 bases from V and 3 bases from J, with 16 bases between. The length of the CDR3 is 14 residues. DNA of the CDR3: TGTGCCACCAAGCTCCGGGTCGTCAATCAGCCCCAGCATTTT. Residues: CATKLRVVNQPQHF.

The genes are TRBV6-6 and TRBJ1-4, with D possibly matching TRBD1 (6 bases). Trimming left V 6 bases short and J 8 bases short, with 13 bases between. The CDR3 is 13 residues long. Germline loops: CDR1 MNHNY, CDR2 SVGAGI (reference sequence). CDR3 sequence reads: CASSRTASEKLFF. The CDR3 nucleotides read TGTGCCAGCAGCCGGACAGCCAGCGAAAAACTGTTTTTT.

V and J are TRBV28 and TRBJ1-1, with D unclear. Germline values: CDR1 MDHEN, CDR2 SYDVKM. The CDR3 runs to 13 residues. V was cut by 6 bases and J by 6 bases, with 14 bases left in between. Here the CDR3 DNA reads TGTGCCAGCAGGCCGCAAACTCCCCCTGAAGCTTTCTTT. Translated: CASRPQTPPEAFF. The full variable domain, its missing parts supplied by reference TRBV28 and TRBJ1-1, is DVKVTQSSRYLVKRTGEKVFLECVQDMDHENMFWYRQDPGLGLRLIYFSYDVKMKEKGDIPEGYSVSREKKERFSLILESASTNQTSMYLCASRPQTPPEAFFGQGTRLTVV.

This rearrangement joins TRBV27 to TRBJ1-4; D is unclear. V shed 0 bases and J shed 4 bases, with 9 bases lying between them. The CDR3 is 15 amino acids. Germline V gene sequence: CDR1 MNHEY, CDR2 SMNVEV (reference sequence). The CDR3 nucleotides are TGTGCCAGCAGTTTATCCGCCCGAGTTAATGAAAAACTGTTTTTT. Amino acids: CASSLSARVNEKLFF.

The chain carries TRBV24-1 and TRBJ1-5; TRBD1 matches at 7 bases. Germline values: CDR1 KGHDR, CDR2 SFDVKD. The CDR3 loop spans 14 amino acids. V shed 6 bases and J 2 bases; nucleotides not matched to a gene: 3. The CDR3 loop reads CATSTGAGNQPQHF. In DNA, the CDR3 is TGTGCCACCAGTACAGGGGCGGGCAATCAGCCCCAGCATTTT.

The chain carries TRBV11-2 and TRBJ1-3; D remains ambiguous. V lost 7 bases, J lost 4 bases, and 5 bases lay in between. The germline CDR1 and CDR2 sequences are SGHAT and FQNNGV. The CDR3 has 11 amino acids. The CDR3 sequence: CASNAGNTIYF. DNA of the CDR3: TGTGCCAGCAACGCCGGAAACACCATATATTTT. Filled out from reference TRBV11-2 and TRBJ1-3, the complete variable domain reads EAGVAQSPRYKIIEKRQSVAFWCNPISGHATLYWYQQILGQGPKLLIQFQNNGVVDDSQLPKDRFSAERLKGVDSTLKIQPAKLEDSAVYLCASNAGNTIYFGEGSWLTVV.

A remark on this clone: Here the CDR3 omits its conserved ending phenylalanine or tryptophan, so a read error is the likely source. It is unclear where the CDR3 begins or ends on the DNA, so no DNA is shown, and the CDR3 is as TCRdb lists it. V gene TRBV21-1 combines with J gene TRBJ1-2; the table's D call of TRBD1 was not tested on the DNA. TRBV21-1 is a pseudogene. The CDR3 is 11 amino acids in total, end residues counted. Here the CDR3 reads CASSKAPRNTH.

The chain links TRBV4-2 to TRBJ1-2; D gene ambiguous. Germline V lookup: CDR1 LGHNA, CDR2 YNFKEQ. The V and J ends lost 0 bases and 6 bases respectively, with 11 bases between them. The CDR3 totals 14 residues. The CDR3 bases are TGTGCCAGCAGCCAAGATCCGGGTACGAATGGCTACACCTTC. Protein sequence: CASSQDPGTNGYTF.

This chain uses TRBV4-1 with TRBJ2-2, with D possibly TRBD2 on 5 matching bases. Germline loops: CDR1 MGHRA, CDR2 YSYEKL. The V end was cut by 1 base, the J end by 4 bases, with 10 bases between. The CDR3 is 15 amino acids. The CDR3 loop reads CASSQGGRGTGELFF. DNA of the CDR3: TGCGCCAGCAGCCAAGGCGGTCGGGGCACCGGGGAGCTGTTTTTT.

The chain combines TRBV7-8 with TRBJ2-3; possible D gene TRBD1, 6 bases. Between the trimmed V and J ends, which lost 1 base and 3 bases, there was a span of 17 bases. This CDR3 has 17 residues. Germline loops: CDR1 SGHVS, CDR2 FQNEAQ. The CDR3 sequence is CASSLVLGGTATDTQYF. CDR3 DNA: TGTGCCAGCAGCTTAGTCCTAGGGGGTACGGCGACAGATACGCAGTATTTT.

J is TRBJ1-2 and V is TRBV7-2; D call uncertain. In germline, CDR1 is SGHTA, CDR2 FQGNSA. V lost 6 bases and J 1 base, leaving 15 bases between the germline ends. This CDR3 is built from 15 residues. The CDR3 sequence: CASSTFGPNNYGYTF. DNA of the CDR3: TGTGCCAGCAGTACTTTCGGGCCAAATAACTATGGCTACACCTTC.

The CDR3 spells CASSFGRPYGYTF. The CDR3 DNA is TGTGCCAGCAGTTTTGGGAGGCCCTATGGCTACACCTTC. The chain is built from TRBV12-3 or TRBV12-4 and TRBJ1-2; no definite D call. The CDR3 contains 13 residues. The V gene lost 3 bases and the J gene lost 4 bases, with 9 bases spanning the gap.

This chain connects TRBV5-5 to TRBJ1-1; D ambiguous. The CDR3 totals 17 residues. Germline CDR1 is SGHKS and CDR2 is YYEKEE (reference sequence). The germline V and J ends were trimmed by 2 bases and 2 bases, with 19 bases remaining between them. CDR3: CASSFGPTGYGNTEAFF. DNA of the CDR3: TGTGCCAGCAGCTTCGGCCCAACCGGGTACGGAAACACTGAAGCTTTCTTT.

The rearrangement links TRBV5-1 to TRBJ2-7; TRBD1 or TRBD2 may be the D gene (5 bases each). The V gene lost 0 bases and the J gene lost 6 bases, with 16 bases spanning the gap. Germline V gene sequence: CDR1 SGHRS, CDR2 YFSETQ. CDR3 length: 15 residues. CDR3 sequence reads: CASSLGGTSSGEQYF. The CDR3 region has the DNA TGCGCCAGCAGCTTGGGGGGGACGTCTTCTGGCGAGCAGTACTTC.

The chain couples TRBV27 to TRBJ1-3, with D uncertain. Between the trimmed V and J ends, which lost 6 bases and 3 bases, there was a span of 3 bases. The length of the CDR3 is 11 residues. Germline-derived CDR1 and CDR2 are MNHEY and SMNVEV (reference sequence). The CDR3 is CASRDGNTIYF. The CDR3 DNA follows: TGTGCCAGCAGGGATGGAAACACCATATATTTT.